This T cell receptor (beta chain) was documented in a study of T cells in Graves' hyperthyroidism and ophthalmopathy. The CDR3 loop spans 15 amino acids. V gave up 2 bases and J gave up 1 base, with 8 bases separating them. Subjects aged 18 to 65 presented with newly diagnosed hyperthyroidism of less than 2 months' duration. RNA transcripts were the template for amplifying TCR beta CDR3 regions. TCR CDR3 underwent first-round RT-PCR with the HTBI primer set. TCRdb reprocessed the multiplex PCR reads with MiXCR, giving one entry per CDR3 protein. This table holds about 350,000 distinct CDR3 sequences, approximately 14% found once. This clonotype was counted many times.

Sequences were obtained from blood. This clonotype was obtained from a young woman with Graves' hyperthyroidism. The V call is TRBV12-3 or TRBV12-4, the J call TRBJ2-2, with a possible D match to TRBD2 (6 bases). DNA for the CDR3: TGTGCCAGCAGTTTAAGCGGGCTGAACACCGGGGAGCTGTTTTTT. As protein: CASSLSGLNTGELFF.